Listed below are T cell receptor beta chains from one sample, sequenced in a study of T cells in narcolepsy. Sequencing was performed with immunoSEQ multiplex PCR; in TCRdb, only in-frame clones are kept and a portion is missing. The sample carries about 24,000 clones, 85% recorded once. The source material was CD45RA- memory CD4+ T cells from PBMCs. These receptors originate from a human donor with narcolepsy. Both conserved end residues are part of each CDR3. D genes are given only for firm matches. Expanded clones get a size class; other rows say once, few or many, or leave the size out.

>TRBV5-3|once|TRBJ2-3|TRBD2
CARSFARLAGGPGTDTQYF
TGTGCCAGAAGCTTTGCTCGACTAGCGGGAGGGCCAGGCACAGATACGCAGTATTTT
>TRBV27|.|TRBJ2-5|TRBD2
CASSNLILAVPVEQYF
TGTGCCAGCAGTAATCTCATCCTAGCGGTCCCGGTAGAGCAGTACTTC
>TRBV19|.|TRBJ2-5|TRBD2
CASSPGTSGSMETQYF
TGTGCCAGTAGTCCAGGGACTAGCGGGAGTATGGAGACCCAGTACTTC
>TRBV5-1|.|TRBJ2-1|.
CASSFEGAPGNEQFF
TGCGCCAGCAGCTTTGAGGGAGCCCCGGGTAATGAGCAGTTCTTC
>TRBV6-5|.|TRBJ2-7|.
CASSPPRNFYEQYF
TGTGCCAGCAGTCCCCCCCGAAACTTTTACGAGCAGTACTTC
>TRBV2|.|TRBJ2-7|.
CASGRTSEQYF
TGTGCCAGCGGACGAACTAGCGAGCAGTACTTC
>TRBV6-5|.|TRBJ1-5|.
CASSPPPGEGQPQHF
TGTGCCAGCAGCCCTCCCCCGGGGGAAGGTCAGCCCCAGCATTTT
>TRBV2|.|TRBJ2-3|TRBD2
CAVAGGVAGDTQYF
TGTGCCGTCGCGGGAGGGGTAGCGGGGGATACGCAGTATTTT
>TRBV6-1|.|TRBJ1-6|TRBD1
CASRTGGPYSPLHF
TGTGCCAGCAGAACAGGGGGCCCCTATTCACCCCTCCACTTT
>TRBV7-9|once|TRBJ1-5|.
CASSLTDIQPQHF
TGTGCCAGCAGCTTAACAGACATTCAGCCCCAGCATTTT
>TRBV30|.|TRBJ1-1|.
CAWRLYRDTEAFF
TGTGCCTGGAGGCTTTATCGGGACACTGAAGCTTTCTTT
>TRBV30|.|TRBJ2-1|.
CAGGRTDNEQFF
TGTGCCGGAGGCCGGACAGACAATGAGCAGTTCTTC
>TRBV27|.|TRBJ2-2|TRBD1
CASEGQGNTGELFF
TGTGCCAGCGAGGGACAGGGGAACACCGGGGAGCTGTTTTTT
>TRBV30|once|TRBJ2-1|.
CAWSYVDSRNEQFF
TGTGCCTGGAGCTACGTGGACAGTAGAAATGAGCAGTTCTTC
>TRBV5-1|.|TRBJ2-1|.
CASSLGPGGGQGFHEQFF
TGCGCCAGCAGCTTAGGACCCGGGGGGGGACAGGGATTTCATGAGCAGTTCTTC
>TRBV10-3|.|TRBJ2-1|TRBD2
CAISPRTSGTYNEQFF
TGTGCCATCAGCCCTAGGACTAGCGGGACCTACAATGAGCAGTTCTTC
>TRBV5-1|.|TRBJ1-5|TRBD1
CASSIGTGEAPQHF
TGCGCCAGCAGCATAGGGACAGGTGAGGCGCCCCAGCATTTT
>TRBV18|.|TRBJ1-4|TRBD1
CASGEGASNEKLFF
TGTGCCAGCGGCGAGGGGGCCAGTAATGAAAAACTGTTTTTT
>TRBV19|medium-sized|TRBJ1-4|TRBD1
CASSRSGQGGEKLFF
TGTGCCAGTAGCCGCTCGGGACAGGGGGGAGAAAAACTGTTTTTT